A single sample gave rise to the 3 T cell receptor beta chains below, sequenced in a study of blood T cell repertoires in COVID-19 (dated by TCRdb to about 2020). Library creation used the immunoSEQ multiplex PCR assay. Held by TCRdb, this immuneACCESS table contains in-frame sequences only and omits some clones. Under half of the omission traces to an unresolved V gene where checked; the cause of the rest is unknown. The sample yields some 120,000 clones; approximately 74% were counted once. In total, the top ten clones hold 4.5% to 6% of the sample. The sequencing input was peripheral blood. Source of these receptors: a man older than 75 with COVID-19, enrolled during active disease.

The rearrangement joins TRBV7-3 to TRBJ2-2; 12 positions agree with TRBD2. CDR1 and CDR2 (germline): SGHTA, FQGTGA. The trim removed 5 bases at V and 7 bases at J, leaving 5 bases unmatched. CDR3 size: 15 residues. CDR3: CASSPQGLAGGELFF. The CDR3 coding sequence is TGTGCCAGCAGCCCCCAGGGACTAGCGGGCGGGGAGCTGTTTTTT.

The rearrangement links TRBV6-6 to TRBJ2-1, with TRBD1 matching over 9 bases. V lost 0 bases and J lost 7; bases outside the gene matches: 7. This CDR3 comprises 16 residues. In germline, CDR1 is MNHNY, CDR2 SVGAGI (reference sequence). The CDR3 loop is CASSYSRDREGNEQFF. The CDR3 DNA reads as TGTGCCAGCAGTTACTCTAGGGACAGGGAGGGGAATGAGCAGTTCTTC.

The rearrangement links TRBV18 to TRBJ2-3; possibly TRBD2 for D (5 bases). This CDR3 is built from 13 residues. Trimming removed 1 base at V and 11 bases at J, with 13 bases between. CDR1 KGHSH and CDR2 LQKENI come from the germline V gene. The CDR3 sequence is CASSPLSASGQYF. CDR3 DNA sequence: TGTGCCAGCTCACCACTTAGCGCGAGCGGGCAGTATTTT.